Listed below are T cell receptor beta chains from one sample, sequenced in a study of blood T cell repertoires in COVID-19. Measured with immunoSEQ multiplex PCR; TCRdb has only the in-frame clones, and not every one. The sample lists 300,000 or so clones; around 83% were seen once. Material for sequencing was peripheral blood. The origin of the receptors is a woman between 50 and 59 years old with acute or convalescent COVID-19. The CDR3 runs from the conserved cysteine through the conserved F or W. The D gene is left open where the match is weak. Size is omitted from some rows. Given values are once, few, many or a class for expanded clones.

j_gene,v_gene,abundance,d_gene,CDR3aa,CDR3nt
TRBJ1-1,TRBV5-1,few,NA,CASSSVGALNTEAFF,TGCGCCAGCAGCTCGGTAGGGGCCTTGAACACTGAAGCTTTCTTT
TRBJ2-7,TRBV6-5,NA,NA,CASSAGSSYEQYF,TGTGCCAGCTCGGCGGGCAGCTCCTACGAGCAGTACTTC
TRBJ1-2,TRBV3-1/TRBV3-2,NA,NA,CASSQEGRGYTF,TGTGCCAGCAGCCAGGAGGGACGTGGCTACACCTTC
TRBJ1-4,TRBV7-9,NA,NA,CASSPTVTFEKLFF,TGTGCCAGCAGCCCCACGGTGACTTTTGAAAAACTGTTTTTT
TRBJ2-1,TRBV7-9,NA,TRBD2,CASGGVAGGQEQFF,TGTGCCAGCGGTGGGGTAGCGGGAGGTCAGGAGCAGTTCTTC
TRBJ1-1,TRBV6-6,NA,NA,CASSLTRGEAFF,TGTGCCAGCAGTCTAACTCGGGGAGAAGCTTTCTTT
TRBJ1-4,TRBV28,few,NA,CASRMEQGYNEKLFF,TGTGCCAGCAGGATGGAACAGGGATATAATGAAAAACTGTTTTTT
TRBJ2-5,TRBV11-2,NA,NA,CASSLAGSQETQYF,TGTGCCAGCAGCTTAGCAGGCTCACAGGAGACCCAGTACTTC
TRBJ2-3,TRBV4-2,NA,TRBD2,CASSQEGPAGDRTDTQYF,TGTGCCAGCAGCCAAGAGGGCCCAGCGGGAGATCGCACAGATACGCAGTATTTT
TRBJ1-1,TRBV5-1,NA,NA,CASSPGWGRGEAFF,TGCGCCAGCAGCCCAGGTTGGGGCCGGGGGGAAGCTTTCTTT
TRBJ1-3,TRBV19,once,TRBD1,CASSGTGKVYFGDTIYF,TGTGCCAGTAGTGGGACAGGGAAAGTATATTTCGGAGACACCATATATTTT
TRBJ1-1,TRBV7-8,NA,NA,CASSQTANTEAFF,TGTGCCAGCAGCCAGACAGCGAACACTGAAGCTTTCTTT
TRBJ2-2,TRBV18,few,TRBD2,CASSLTSLSGGATGELFF,TGTGCCAGCTCGCTCACCTCCTTGAGCGGGGGGGCGACCGGGGAGCTGTTTTTT
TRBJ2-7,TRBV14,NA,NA,CASSLGPVYSTGSGFSYEQYF,TGTGCCAGCAGCCTCGGGCCCGTTTACTCGACCGGCAGCGGCTTCTCCTACGAGCAGTACTTC
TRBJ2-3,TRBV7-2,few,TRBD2,CASSPSAGGIPDTQYF,TGTGCCAGCAGCCCCTCGGCGGGAGGAATCCCAGATACGCAGTATTTT
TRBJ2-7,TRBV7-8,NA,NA,CASSLSTPTYEQYF,TGTGCCAGCAGCTTATCTACCCCAACGTACGAGCAGTACTTC
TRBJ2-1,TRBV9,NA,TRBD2,CASSVVGLAGHNEQFF,TGTGCCAGCAGCGTAGTCGGTCTAGCGGGGCACAATGAGCAGTTCTTC
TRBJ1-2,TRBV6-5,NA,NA,CASRSGEGYTF,TGTGCCAGCAGATCAGGGGAGGGCTACACCTTC
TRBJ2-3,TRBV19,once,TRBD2,CASSTGLAGTDTQYF,TGTGCCAGTAGTACGGGACTAGCGGGAACAGATACGCAGTATTTT
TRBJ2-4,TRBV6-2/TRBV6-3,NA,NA,CASSTAVISLAKNIQYF,TGTGCCAGCAGTACCGCGGTGATCTCATTAGCCAAAAACATTCAGTACTTC
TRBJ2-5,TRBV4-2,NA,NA,CASSQEGGRTQRAQETQYF,TGTGCCAGCAGCCAAGAGGGGGGGCGGACTCAACGGGCCCAAGAGACCCAGTACTTC
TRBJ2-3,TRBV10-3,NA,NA,CAITKGTGSTDTQYF,TGTGCCATCACCAAAGGAACGGGGAGCACAGATACGCAGTATTTT
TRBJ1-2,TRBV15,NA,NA,CATSARDLTDYGYTF,TGTGCCACCAGCGCCAGGGATCTAACCGACTATGGCTACACCTTC
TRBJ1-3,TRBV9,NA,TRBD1,CASRGGQSGNTIYF,TGTGCCAGCAGAGGGGGACAGTCTGGAAACACCATATATTTT
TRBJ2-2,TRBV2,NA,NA,CASSEEGTGELFF,TGTGCCAGCAGTGAAGAGGGGACCGGGGAGCTGTTTTTT
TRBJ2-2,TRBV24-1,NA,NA,CATSDLINGELFF,TGTGCCACCAGTGACTTGATCAACGGGGAGCTGTTTTTT
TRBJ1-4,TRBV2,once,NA,CASSEADLFF,TGTGCCAGCAGTGAGGCCGATCTGTTTTTT
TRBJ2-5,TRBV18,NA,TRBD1,CASSPQEGRQGAETQYF,TGTGCCAGCTCCCCTCAAGAAGGCCGACAGGGGGCTGAGACCCAGTACTTC
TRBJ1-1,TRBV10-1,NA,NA,CASSEGGDTEAFF,TGCGCCAGCAGTGAGGGGGGGGACACTGAAGCTTTCTTT
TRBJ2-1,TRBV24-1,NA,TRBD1,CATSEGGQENEQFF,TGTGCCACCAGTGAAGGGGGCCAAGAGAATGAGCAGTTCTTC
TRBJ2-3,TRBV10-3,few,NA,CAISGVATDTQYF,TGTGCCATCAGTGGCGTAGCGACAGATACGCAGTATTTT
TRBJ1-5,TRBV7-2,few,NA,CASSLDRVGQPQHF,TGTGCCAGCAGCTTAGACAGGGTAGGTCAGCCCCAGCATTTT
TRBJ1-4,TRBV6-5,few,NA,CASSYTNRADEKLFF,TGTGCCAGCAGTTACACGAACAGGGCCGATGAAAAACTGTTTTTT
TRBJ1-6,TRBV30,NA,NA,CASRGSYNSPLHF,TGTGCCTCCCGAGGCTCCTATAATTCACCCCTCCACTTT
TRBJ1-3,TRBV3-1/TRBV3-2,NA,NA,CASSPTGGNTIYF,TGTGCCAGCAGCCCGACTGGTGGAAACACCATATATTTT
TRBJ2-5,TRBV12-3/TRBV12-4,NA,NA,CASRDRDKEIQYF,TGTGCCAGCAGAGACCGGGACAAAGAGATCCAGTACTTC
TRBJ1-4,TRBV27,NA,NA,CASSSGQVPYNEKLFF,TGTGCCAGCAGTTCCGGACAAGTACCGTATAATGAAAAACTGTTTTTT
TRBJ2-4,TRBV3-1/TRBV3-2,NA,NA,CASSQTIAKNIQYF,TGTGCCAGCAGCCAGACTATAGCCAAAAACATTCAGTACTTC
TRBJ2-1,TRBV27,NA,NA,CASRLGGTYSYNEQFF,TGTGCCAGCAGACTGGGGGGTACCTATTCCTACAATGAGCAGTTCTTC
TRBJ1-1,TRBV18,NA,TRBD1,CASSPEQGFTEAFF,TGTGCCAGCTCACCAGAACAGGGGTTCACTGAAGCTTTCTTT
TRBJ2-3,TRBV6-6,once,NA,CASRLSATSTDTQYF,TGTGCCAGTCGCTTGAGCGCCACTAGCACAGATACGCAGTATTTT
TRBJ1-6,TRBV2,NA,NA,CASIALVGGSPLHF,TGTGCCAGCATTGCCCTAGTGGGGGGTTCACCCCTCCACTTT
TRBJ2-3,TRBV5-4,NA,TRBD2,CASSPRGGSDTQYF,TGTGCCAGCAGCCCGCGGGGGGGCTCCGATACGCAGTATTTT
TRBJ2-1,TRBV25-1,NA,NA,CASSLLEQVSYNEQFF,TGTGCCAGCAGTCTCCTTGAACAGGTCTCCTACAATGAGCAGTTCTTC
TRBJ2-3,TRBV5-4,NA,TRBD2,CASSSTSRSTDTQYF,TGTGCCAGCAGCTCGACTAGCCGAAGCACAGATACGCAGTATTTT
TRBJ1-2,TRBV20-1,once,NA,CSAKGENGYTF,TGCAGTGCAAAGGGGGAGAATGGCTACACCTTC
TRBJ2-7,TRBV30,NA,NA,CAWSDGRTYEQYF,TGTGCCTGGAGTGACGGGAGAACCTACGAGCAGTACTTC
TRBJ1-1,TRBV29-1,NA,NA,CSVAWTYGDTEAFF,TGCAGCGTTGCCTGGACGTACGGGGACACTGAAGCTTTCTTT
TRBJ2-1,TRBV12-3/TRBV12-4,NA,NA,CASSFWPGGVQFF,TGTGCCAGCAGCTTTTGGCCCGGCGGGGTACAGTTCTTC
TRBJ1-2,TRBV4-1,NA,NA,CASSQGAYGYTF,TGCGCCAGCAGCCAAGGCGCCTATGGCTACACCTTC
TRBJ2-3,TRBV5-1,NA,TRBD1,CASSAGTGGPTGTDTQYF,TGCGCCAGCAGCGCCGGGACAGGGGGACCAACTGGCACAGATACGCAGTATTTT
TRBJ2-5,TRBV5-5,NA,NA,CASSSRLVWETQYF,TGTGCCAGCAGTTCTCGACTAGTATGGGAGACCCAGTACTTC
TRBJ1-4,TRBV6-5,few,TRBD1,CASKGTGGKEKLFF,TGTGCCAGCAAGGGCACAGGGGGGAAGGAAAAACTGTTTTTT
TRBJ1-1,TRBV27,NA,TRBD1,CASSEQGAAEAFF,TGTGCCAGCAGTGAACAGGGGGCGGCTGAAGCTTTCTTT